This TCR beta chain was profiled in a study of a mutant IDH1 vaccine in newly diagnosed glioma. At the level of the study: Most patients had received both radiotherapy and temozolomide, the prior options being radiotherapy, temozolomide, or both. It was at week 35 that visit V12 occurred, and at week 47 that visit V13 did. Notes on the study in general: Pseudoprogression seemed unrelated to changes in top peripheral T cell clonotypes. Vaccine-induced immune responses were detected in approximately 92% of patients.

Time point described: week 47, end of study. Vaccination comprised doses that each held 300 ug of mutant IDH1 20-mer peptide, plus topical imiquimod. J gave up 6 bases and V 0 bases, and 10 bases lay outside the gene matches. This CDR3 spans 15 amino acids. Germline V gives CDR1 GTSNPN, CDR2 SVGIG (reference sequence). The table came from immunoSEQ multiplex PCR; TCRdb's copy has only in-frame clones and leaves some out. This table has tens of thousands of clones, roughly nine tenths appearing once. For this clone: What it recognizes is unknown.

This chain connects TRBV30 to TRBJ2-7; 8 bases match TRBD1. The clonotype originates from a woman in her forties or fifties with glioma. Sequencing used PBMCs, obtained from a glioma patient whose treatment included an IDH1 peptide vaccine. CDR3 residues: CAWSVGSTGAREQYF. CDR3 nucleotide sequence: TGTGCCTGGAGTGTAGGGTCGACAGGGGCGCGCGAGCAGTACTTC.